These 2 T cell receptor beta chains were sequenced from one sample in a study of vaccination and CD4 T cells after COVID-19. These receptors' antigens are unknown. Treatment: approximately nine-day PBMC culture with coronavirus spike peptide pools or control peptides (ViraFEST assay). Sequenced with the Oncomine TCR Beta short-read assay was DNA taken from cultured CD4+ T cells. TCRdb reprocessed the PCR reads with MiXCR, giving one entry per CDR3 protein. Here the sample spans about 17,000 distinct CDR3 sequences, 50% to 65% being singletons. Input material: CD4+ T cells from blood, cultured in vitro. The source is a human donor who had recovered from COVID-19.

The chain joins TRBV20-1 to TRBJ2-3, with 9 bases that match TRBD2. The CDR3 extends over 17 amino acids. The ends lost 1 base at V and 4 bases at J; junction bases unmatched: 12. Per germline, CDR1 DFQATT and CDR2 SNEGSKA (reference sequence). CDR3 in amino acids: CSARGIPGLATSDTQYF. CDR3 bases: TGCAGTGCTAGAGGAATCCCGGGACTAGCAACGTCAGATACGCAGTATTTT.

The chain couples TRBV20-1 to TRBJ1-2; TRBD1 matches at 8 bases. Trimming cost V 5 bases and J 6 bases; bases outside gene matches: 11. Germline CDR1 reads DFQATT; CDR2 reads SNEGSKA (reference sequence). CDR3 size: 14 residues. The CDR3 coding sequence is TGCAGTGCTGCCAACCCTCAGGGGGCTAATGGCTACACCTTC. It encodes CSAANPQGANGYTF.